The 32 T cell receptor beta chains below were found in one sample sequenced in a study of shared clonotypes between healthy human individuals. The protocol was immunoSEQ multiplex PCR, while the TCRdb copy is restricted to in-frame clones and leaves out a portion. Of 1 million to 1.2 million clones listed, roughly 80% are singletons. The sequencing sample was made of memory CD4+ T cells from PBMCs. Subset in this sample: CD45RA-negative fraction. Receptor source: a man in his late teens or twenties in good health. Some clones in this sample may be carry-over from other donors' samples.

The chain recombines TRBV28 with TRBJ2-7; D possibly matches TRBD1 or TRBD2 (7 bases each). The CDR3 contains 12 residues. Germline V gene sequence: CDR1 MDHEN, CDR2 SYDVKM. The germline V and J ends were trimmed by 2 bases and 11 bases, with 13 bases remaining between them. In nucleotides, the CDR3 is TGTGCCAGCAGTTTAGGGAGGGGACAGAAGTACTTC. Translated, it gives CASSLGRGQKYF.

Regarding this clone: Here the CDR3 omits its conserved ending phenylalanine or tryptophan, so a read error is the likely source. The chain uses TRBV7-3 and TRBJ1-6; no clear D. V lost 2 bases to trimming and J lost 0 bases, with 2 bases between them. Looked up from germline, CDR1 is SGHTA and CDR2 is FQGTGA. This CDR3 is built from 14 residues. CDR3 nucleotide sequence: TGTGCCAGCAGCTTAGGCTCCTATAATTCACCCCTCCACCTT. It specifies CASSLGSYNSPLHL.

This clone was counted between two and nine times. The DNA of the CDR3 is TGTGCCAGATCGGGACAGGGGGCAGATACGCAGTATTTT. Protein sequence: CARSGQGADTQYF. The V gene is TRBV2, the J gene TRBJ2-3, with TRBD1 identical over 11 bases. V shed 9 bases, J shed 4 bases, and the junction held 3 bases outside the gene matches. The CDR3 contains 13 residues. CDR1 is SNHLY, CDR2 FYNNEI, per germline.

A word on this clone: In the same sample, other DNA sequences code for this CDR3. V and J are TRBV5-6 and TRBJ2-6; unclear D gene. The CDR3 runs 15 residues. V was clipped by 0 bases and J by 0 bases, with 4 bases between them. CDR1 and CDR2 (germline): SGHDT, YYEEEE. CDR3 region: CASSLGLSGANVLTF. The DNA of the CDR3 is TGTGCCAGCAGCTTGGGGCTCTCTGGGGCCAACGTCCTGACTTTC. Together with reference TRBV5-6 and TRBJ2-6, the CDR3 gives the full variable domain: DAGVTQSPTHLIKTRGQQVTLRCSPKSGHDTVSWYQQALGQGPQFIFQYYEEEERQRGNFPDRFSGHQFPNYSSELNVNALLLGDSALYLCASSLGLSGANVLTFGAGSRLTVL.

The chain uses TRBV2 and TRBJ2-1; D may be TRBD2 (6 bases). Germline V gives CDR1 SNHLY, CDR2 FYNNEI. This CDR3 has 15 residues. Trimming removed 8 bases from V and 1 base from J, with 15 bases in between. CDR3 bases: TGTGCCAGCGCGGGCGGGATGAAGTCCTACAATGAGCAGTTCTTC. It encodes CASAGGMKSYNEQFF.

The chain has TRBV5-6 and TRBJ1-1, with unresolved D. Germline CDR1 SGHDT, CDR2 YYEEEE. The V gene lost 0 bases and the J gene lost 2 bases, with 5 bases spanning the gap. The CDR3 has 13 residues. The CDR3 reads CASSLDRNTEAFF. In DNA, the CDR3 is TGTGCCAGCAGCTTGGACAGAAACACTGAAGCTTTCTTT.

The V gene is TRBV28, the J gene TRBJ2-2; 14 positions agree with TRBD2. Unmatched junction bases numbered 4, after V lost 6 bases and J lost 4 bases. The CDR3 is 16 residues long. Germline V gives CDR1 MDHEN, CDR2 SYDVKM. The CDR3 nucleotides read TGTGCCAGCAGGCGCGGGACTAGCGGGAGCACCGGGGAGCTGTTTTTT. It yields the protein CASRRGTSGSTGELFF. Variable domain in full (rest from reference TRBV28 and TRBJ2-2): DVKVTQSSRYLVKRTGEKVFLECVQDMDHENMFWYRQDPGLGLRLIYFSYDVKMKEKGDIPEGYSVSREKKERFSLILESASTNQTSMYLCASRRGTSGSTGELFFGEGSRLTVL.

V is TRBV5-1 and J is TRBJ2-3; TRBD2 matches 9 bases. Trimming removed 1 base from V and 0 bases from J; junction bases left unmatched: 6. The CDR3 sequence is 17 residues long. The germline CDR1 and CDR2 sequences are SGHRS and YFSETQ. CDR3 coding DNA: TGCGCCAGCAGCTTGTCGCTAGCGGGGACTAGCACAGATACGCAGTATTTT. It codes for CASSLSLAGTSTDTQYF.

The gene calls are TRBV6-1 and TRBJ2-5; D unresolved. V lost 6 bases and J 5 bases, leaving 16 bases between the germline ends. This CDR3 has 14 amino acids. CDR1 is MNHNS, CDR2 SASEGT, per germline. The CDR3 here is CASSANIGVETQYF. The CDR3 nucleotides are TGTGCCAGCAGCGCCAATATTGGGGTGGAGACCCAGTACTTC.

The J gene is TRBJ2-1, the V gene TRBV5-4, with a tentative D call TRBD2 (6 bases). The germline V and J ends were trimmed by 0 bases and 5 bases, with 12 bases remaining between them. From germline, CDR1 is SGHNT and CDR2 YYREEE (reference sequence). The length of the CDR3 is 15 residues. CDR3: CASSLVRASDNEQFF. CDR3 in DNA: TGTGCCAGCAGCTTGGTACGGGCTAGCGACAATGAGCAGTTCTTC.

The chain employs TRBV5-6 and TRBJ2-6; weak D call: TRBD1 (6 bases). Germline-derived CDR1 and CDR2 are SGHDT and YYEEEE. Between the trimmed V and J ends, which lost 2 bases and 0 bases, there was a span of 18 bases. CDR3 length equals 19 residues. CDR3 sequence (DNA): TGTGCCAGCAGCTTCCCTGGGGGCCGGGGACCCTCTGGGGCCAACGTCCTGACTTTC. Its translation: CASSFPGGRGPSGANVLTF.

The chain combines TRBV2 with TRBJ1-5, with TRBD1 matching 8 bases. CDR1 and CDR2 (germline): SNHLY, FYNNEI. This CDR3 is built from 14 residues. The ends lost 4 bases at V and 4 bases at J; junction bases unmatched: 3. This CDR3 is CASSGRTGNQPQHF. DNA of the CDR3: TGTGCCAGCAGTGGACGGACAGGGAATCAGCCCCAGCATTTT.

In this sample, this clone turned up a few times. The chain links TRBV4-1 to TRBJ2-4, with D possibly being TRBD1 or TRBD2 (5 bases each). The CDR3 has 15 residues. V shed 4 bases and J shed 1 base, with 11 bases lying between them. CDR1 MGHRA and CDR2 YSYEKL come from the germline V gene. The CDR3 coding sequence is TGCGCCAGCAGCCGCCTCAGGGACGCCAAAAACATTCAGTACTTC. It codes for CASSRLRDAKNIQYF.

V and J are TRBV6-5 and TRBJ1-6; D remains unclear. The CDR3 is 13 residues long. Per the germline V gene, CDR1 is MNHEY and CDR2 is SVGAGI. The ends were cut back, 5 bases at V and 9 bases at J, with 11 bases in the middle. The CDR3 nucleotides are TGTGCCAGCAGTCGAGAGGCGGGTTCACCCCTCCACTTT. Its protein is CASSREAGSPLHF.

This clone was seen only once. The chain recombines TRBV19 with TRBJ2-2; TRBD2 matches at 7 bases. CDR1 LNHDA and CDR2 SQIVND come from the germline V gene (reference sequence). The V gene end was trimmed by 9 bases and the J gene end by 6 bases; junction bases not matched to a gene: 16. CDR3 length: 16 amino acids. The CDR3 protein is CASSLTGGGNAGELFF. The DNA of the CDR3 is TGTGCCAGCTCTTTGACGGGGGGTGGTAACGCCGGGGAGCTGTTTTTT.

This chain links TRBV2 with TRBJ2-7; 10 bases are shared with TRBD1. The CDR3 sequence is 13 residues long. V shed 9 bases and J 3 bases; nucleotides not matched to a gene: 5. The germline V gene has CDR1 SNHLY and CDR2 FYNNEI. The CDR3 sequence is CASQRTGGYEQYF. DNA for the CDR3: TGTGCCAGTCAGAGGACAGGGGGCTACGAGCAGTACTTC.

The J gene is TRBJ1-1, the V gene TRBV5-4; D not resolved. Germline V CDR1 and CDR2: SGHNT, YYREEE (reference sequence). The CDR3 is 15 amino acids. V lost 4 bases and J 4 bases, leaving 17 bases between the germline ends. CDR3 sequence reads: CASSTQKDWATEAFF. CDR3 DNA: TGTGCCAGCAGCACACAGAAGGATTGGGCCACTGAAGCTTTCTTT.

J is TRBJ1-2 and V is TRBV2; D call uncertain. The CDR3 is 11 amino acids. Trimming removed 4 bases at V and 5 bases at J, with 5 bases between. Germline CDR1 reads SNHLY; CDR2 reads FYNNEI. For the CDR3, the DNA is TGTGCCAGCAGTGTTGATTATGGCTACACCTTC. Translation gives CASSVDYGYTF.

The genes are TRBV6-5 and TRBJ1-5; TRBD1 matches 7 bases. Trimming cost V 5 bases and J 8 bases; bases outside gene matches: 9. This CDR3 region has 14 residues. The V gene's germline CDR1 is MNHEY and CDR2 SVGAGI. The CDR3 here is CASSNRQGLEPQHF. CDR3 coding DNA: TGTGCCAGCAGTAACAGACAGGGTCTTGAGCCCCAGCATTTT.

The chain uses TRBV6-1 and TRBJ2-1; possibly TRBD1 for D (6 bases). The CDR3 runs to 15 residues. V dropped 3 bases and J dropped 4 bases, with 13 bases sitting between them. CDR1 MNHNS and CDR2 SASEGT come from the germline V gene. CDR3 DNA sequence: TGTGCCAGCAGTGACCCTCCGGGACAATACAATGAGCAGTTCTTC. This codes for CASSDPPGQYNEQFF.

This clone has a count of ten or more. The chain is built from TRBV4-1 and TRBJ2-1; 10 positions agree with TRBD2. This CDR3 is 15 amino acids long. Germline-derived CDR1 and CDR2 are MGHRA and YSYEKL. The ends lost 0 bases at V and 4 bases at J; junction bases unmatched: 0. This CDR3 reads CASSQELAGYNEQFF. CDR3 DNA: TGCGCCAGCAGCCAAGAACTAGCGGGATACAATGAGCAGTTCTTC.

The CDR3 DNA reads as TGTGCCAGCAGCCCCCTCGGCGGACAGACGAATGAGCAGTTCTTC. This encodes CASSPLGGQTNEQFF. This chain connects TRBV7-9 to TRBJ2-1; D is possibly TRBD1 (6 bases). Germline values: CDR1 SEHNR, CDR2 FQNEAQ (reference sequence). Trimming left V 5 bases short and J 7 bases short, with 18 bases between. The CDR3 runs to 15 residues.

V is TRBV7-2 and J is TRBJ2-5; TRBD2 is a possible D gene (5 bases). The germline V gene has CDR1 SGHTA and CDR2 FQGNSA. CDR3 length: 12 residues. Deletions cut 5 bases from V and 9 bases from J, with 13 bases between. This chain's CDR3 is CASSPPSGAQYF. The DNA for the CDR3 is TGTGCCAGCAGCCCGCCATCCGGGGCCCAGTACTTC.

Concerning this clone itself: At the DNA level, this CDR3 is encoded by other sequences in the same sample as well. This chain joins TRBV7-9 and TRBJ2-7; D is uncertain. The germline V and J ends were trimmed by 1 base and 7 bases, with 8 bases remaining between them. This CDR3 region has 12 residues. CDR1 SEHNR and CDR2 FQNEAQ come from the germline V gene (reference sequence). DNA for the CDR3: TGTGCCAGCAGCTTAGGTGTTGGGGAGCAGTACTTC. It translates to CASSLGVGEQYF.

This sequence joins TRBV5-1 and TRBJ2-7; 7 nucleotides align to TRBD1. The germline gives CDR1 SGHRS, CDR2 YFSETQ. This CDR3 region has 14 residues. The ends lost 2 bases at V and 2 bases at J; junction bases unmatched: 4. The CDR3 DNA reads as TGCGCCAGCAGCTTCACGGGACAGACCTACGAGCAGTACTTC. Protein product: CASSFTGQTYEQYF.

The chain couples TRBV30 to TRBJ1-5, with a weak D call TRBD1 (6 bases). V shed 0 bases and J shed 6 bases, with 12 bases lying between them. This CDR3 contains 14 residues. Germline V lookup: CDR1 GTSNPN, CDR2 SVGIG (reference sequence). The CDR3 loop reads CAWSVKGEGQPQHF. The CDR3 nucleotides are TGTGCCTGGAGTGTAAAGGGGGAAGGTCAGCCCCAGCATTTT.

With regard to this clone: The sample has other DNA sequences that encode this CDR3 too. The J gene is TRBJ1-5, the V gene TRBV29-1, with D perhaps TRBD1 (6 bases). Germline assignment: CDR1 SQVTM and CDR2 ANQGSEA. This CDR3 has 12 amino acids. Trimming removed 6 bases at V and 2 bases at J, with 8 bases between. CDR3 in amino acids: CSVRQGNQPQHF. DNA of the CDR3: TGCAGCGTCCGACAGGGCAATCAGCCCCAGCATTTT.

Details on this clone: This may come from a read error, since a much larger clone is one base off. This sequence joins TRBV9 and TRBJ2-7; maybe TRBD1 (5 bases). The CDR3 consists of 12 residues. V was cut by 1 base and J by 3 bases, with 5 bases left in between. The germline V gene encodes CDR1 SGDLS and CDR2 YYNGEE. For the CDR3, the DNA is TGTGCCAGCAGCGTACAGGGCTACGAGCAGTACTTC. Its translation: CASSVQGYEQYF. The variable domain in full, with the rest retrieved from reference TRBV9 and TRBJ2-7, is DSGVTQTPKHLITATGQRVTLRCSPRSGDLSVYWYQQSLDQGLQFLIQYYNGEERAKGNILERFSAQQFPDLHSELNLSSLELGDSALYFCASSVQGYEQYFGPGTRLTVT.

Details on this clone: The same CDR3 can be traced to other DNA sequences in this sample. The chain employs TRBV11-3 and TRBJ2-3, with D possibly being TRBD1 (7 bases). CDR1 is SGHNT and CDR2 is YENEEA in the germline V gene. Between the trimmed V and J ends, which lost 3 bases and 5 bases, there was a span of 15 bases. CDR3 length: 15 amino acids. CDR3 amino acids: CASSLEGQPGDTQYF. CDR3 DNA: TGTGCCAGCAGCTTGGAGGGACAGCCTGGAGATACGCAGTATTTT.

The CDR3, as DNA: TGTGCCAGCAGCGTCGGACAAACGCTCCAAGAGACCCAGTACTTC. Residues: CASSVGQTLQETQYF. V gene TRBV11-2 combines with J gene TRBJ2-5; a possible D gene is TRBD1 (5 bases). V lost 5 bases and J 1 base, leaving 14 bases between the germline ends. The length of the CDR3 is 15 residues. The germline CDR1 and CDR2 sequences are SGHAT and FQNNGV.

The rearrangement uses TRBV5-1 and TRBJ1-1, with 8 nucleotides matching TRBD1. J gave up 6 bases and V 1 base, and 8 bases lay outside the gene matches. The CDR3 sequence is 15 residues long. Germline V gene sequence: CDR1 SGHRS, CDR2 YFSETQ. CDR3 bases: TGCGCCAGCAGCTTGAGCCAGGGGGCTGGCGCTGAAGCTTTCTTT. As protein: CASSLSQGAGAEAFF.

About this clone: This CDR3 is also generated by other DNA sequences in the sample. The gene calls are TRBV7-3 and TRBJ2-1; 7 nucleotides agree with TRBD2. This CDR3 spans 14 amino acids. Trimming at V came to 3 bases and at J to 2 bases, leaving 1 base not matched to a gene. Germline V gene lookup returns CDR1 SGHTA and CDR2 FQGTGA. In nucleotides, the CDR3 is TGTGCCAGCAGCTTGAGCGGGACCTACAATGAGCAGTTCTTC. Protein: CASSLSGTYNEQFF.